The 30 T cell receptor beta chains below all came from one sample that was sequenced in a study of cytomegalovirus exposure and HLA in healthy donors. PCR involved 60 Vbeta and 13 Jbeta primers. Profiled with immunoSEQ multiplex PCR; TCRdb holds only in-frame clones, not every one. This sample carries roughly 100,000 clones, 60% to 80% of them seen once, and the ten largest clones take around a tenth. The sequenced sample was PBMCs. Receptors originate from a male donor in good health and CMV-seropositive.

This clone was observed a handful of times. V usage is TRBV19 and J usage is TRBJ1-6, with no clear D. This CDR3 has 9 amino acids. Germline V gives CDR1 LNHDA, CDR2 SQIVND (reference sequence). Trimming left V 10 bases short and J 11 bases short, with 6 bases between. Here the CDR3 reads CAKSTPLHF. DNA for the CDR3: TGTGCCAAATCAACACCCCTCCACTTT.

This clone was picked up one time. The chain is built from TRBV5-1 and TRBJ2-1, with TRBD2 matching 7 bases. The junction had 16 bases not matched to a gene; V was cut back by 7 bases and J by 12 bases. The germline V gene encodes CDR1 SGHRS and CDR2 YFSETQ. The CDR3 is 14 residues long. The CDR3 spells CASRGAGAERGQFF. In DNA form, the CDR3 reads TGCGCCAGCCGTGGGGCGGGAGCCGAGCGGGGGCAGTTCTTC.

The CDR3 reads CASSILAGPPYNEQFF. The CDR3 DNA is TGTGCCAGTAGTATTCTAGCGGGCCCCCCCTACAATGAGCAGTTCTTC. The chain carries TRBV19 and TRBJ2-1; 8 bases line up with TRBD2. Trimming removed 3 bases from V and 2 bases from J; junction bases left unmatched: 6. The V gene's germline CDR1 is LNHDA and CDR2 SQIVND (reference sequence). The CDR3 spans 16 residues. Full variable domain (remainder filled in from reference TRBV19 and TRBJ2-1): DGGITQSPKYLFRKEGQNVTLSCEQNLNHDAMYWYRQDPGQGLRLIYYSQIVNDFQKGDIAEGYSVSREKKESFPLTVTSAQKNPTAFYLCASSILAGPPYNEQFFGPGTRLTVL.

The chain recombines TRBV9 with TRBJ2-1; 7 bases match TRBD2. Germline CDR1 and CDR2: SGDLS and YYNGEE. The length of the CDR3 is 13 residues. Losses at the gene ends were 0 bases for V and 10 bases for J; bases not matched to a gene: 4. CDR3 in amino acids: CASSVVLAGEQFF. The CDR3 bases are TGTGCCAGCAGCGTAGTATTAGCGGGCGAGCAGTTCTTC.

This chain joins TRBV6-6 and TRBJ2-7; TRBD2 aligns across 8 bases. The CDR3 contains 16 residues. Trimming cost V 2 bases and J 5 bases; bases outside gene matches: 11. CDR1 MNHNY and CDR2 SVGAGI come from the germline V gene (reference sequence). The CDR3 reads CASSYPDGGARNEQYF. DNA of the CDR3: TGTGCCAGCAGTTACCCCGACGGGGGGGCGAGAAACGAGCAGTACTTC.

The V gene is TRBV29-1, the J gene TRBJ2-3; D might be TRBD2 (6 bases). V was clipped by 8 bases and J by 3 bases, with 9 bases between them. CDR1 is SQVTM, CDR2 ANQGSEA, per germline. This CDR3 is built from 11 residues. The CDR3 here is CSIGRTDTQYF. The CDR3 region has the DNA TGCAGCATAGGGAGGACAGATACGCAGTATTTT.

This clone turned up a few times. This chain links TRBV5-1 with TRBJ2-3, with D possibly being TRBD2 (6 bases). Germline-derived CDR1 and CDR2 are SGHRS and YFSETQ. The germline V and J ends were trimmed by 4 bases and 4 bases, with 19 bases remaining between them. The CDR3 spans 16 residues. DNA for the CDR3: TGCGCCAGCAGCGGGGGACTTGCCATGGTAGCAGATACGCAGTATTTT. This encodes CASSGGLAMVADTQYF.

J is TRBJ2-2 and V is TRBV19; D is perhaps TRBD2 (5 bases). Germline CDR1 reads LNHDA; CDR2 reads SQIVND (reference sequence). CDR3 length: 14 amino acids. With 7 bases removed from V and 4 bases from J, the gap between germline ends came to 13 bases. The CDR3 spells CASTMSGVTGELFF. Here the CDR3 DNA reads TGTGCCAGTACCATGTCCGGGGTCACCGGGGAGCTGTTTTTT.

This clone was seen a handful of times. The chain is built from TRBV9 and TRBJ2-2; unclear D gene. The V end was cut by 3 bases, the J end by 3 bases, with 12 bases between. There are 15 residues in the CDR3. Germline CDR1 and CDR2: SGDLS and YYNGEE. CDR3 bases: TGTGCCAGCAGCGCTTCTGCCACGGACACCGGGGAGCTGTTTTTT. It is translated as CASSASATDTGELFF. The full variable domain, completed using reference TRBV9 and TRBJ2-2, is DSGVTQTPKHLITATGQRVTLRCSPRSGDLSVYWYQQSLDQGLQFLIQYYNGEERAKGNILERFSAQQFPDLHSELNLSSLELGDSALYFCASSASATDTGELFFGEGSRLTVL.

J is TRBJ2-3 and V is TRBV5-4, with 9 bases aligning to TRBD1. With 3 bases clipped from V and 4 bases from J, the junction kept 3 bases outside the gene matches. Per the germline V gene, CDR1 is SGHNT and CDR2 is YYREEE (reference sequence). The CDR3 is made up of 14 amino acids. The CDR3 nucleotides read TGTGCCAGCAGCTCAAGACAGGGGGCAGATACGCAGTATTTT. Its protein product is CASSSRQGADTQYF. Full variable domain (missing parts from reference TRBV5-4 and TRBJ2-3): ETGVTQSPTHLIKTRGQQVTLRCSSQSGHNTVSWYQQALGQGPQFIFQYYREEENGRGNFPPRFSGLQFPNYSSELNVNALELDDSALYLCASSSRQGADTQYFGPGTRLTVL.

J is TRBJ2-1 and V is TRBV4-3; TRBD2 is a possible D gene (5 bases). The CDR3 length is 17 residues. With 0 bases removed from V and 0 bases from J, the gap between germline ends came to 12 bases. CDR1 is LGHNA and CDR2 is YSLEER in the germline V gene. DNA of the CDR3: TGCGCCAGCAGCCAAGAACAGAGGGCGGGCTCCTACAATGAGCAGTTCTTC. Translating it yields CASSQEQRAGSYNEQFF.

The sample holds one count of this clone. V usage is TRBV28 and J usage is TRBJ1-2; D call uncertain. Germline lookup yields CDR1 MDHEN and CDR2 SYDVKM. The CDR3 sequence is 14 residues long. The V and J ends lost 6 bases and 3 bases respectively, with 14 bases between them. CDR3 amino acids: CASSPALGDYGYTF. The DNA of the CDR3 is TGTGCCAGCAGCCCGGCCCTCGGAGACTATGGCTACACCTTC.

Only a few counts were recorded for this clone. The chain is built from TRBV28 and TRBJ2-7; TRBD1 aligns across 8 bases. V dropped 6 bases and J dropped 4; count of bases not matched to a gene: 8. The germline gives CDR1 MDHEN, CDR2 SYDVKM. The CDR3 runs to 14 residues. In DNA, the CDR3 is TGTGCCAGCAGACAATTTGACAGGGGTTACGAGCAGTACTTC. Translation: CASRQFDRGYEQYF.

The chain links TRBV7-2 to TRBJ2-3, with 8 bases that match TRBD2. Trimming removed 5 bases from V and 4 bases from J; junction bases left unmatched: 5. The CDR3 runs 14 residues. Germline V gives CDR1 SGHTA, CDR2 FQGNSA. CDR3 amino acids: CASSPLAVPDTQYF. The CDR3 nucleotides read TGTGCCAGCAGCCCACTAGCGGTACCAGATACGCAGTATTTT.

This clone was counted a few times. The chain is built from TRBV27 and TRBJ2-5; a possible D gene is TRBD1 (7 bases). The germline V and J ends were trimmed by 3 bases and 3 bases, with 20 bases remaining between them. The CDR3 is 17 residues long. Germline V gene data show CDR1 as MNHEY and CDR2 as SMNVEV (reference sequence). The CDR3 is CASSFLGHRGGKETQYF. The CDR3 DNA reads TGTGCCAGCAGTTTTTTAGGGCACAGGGGCGGGAAAGAGACCCAGTACTTC.

The chain uses TRBV5-1 and TRBJ1-2, with 7 bases that match TRBD1. The CDR3 sequence is 15 residues long. J lost 6 bases, V lost 0 bases, and 8 bases had no gene match. Germline V gives CDR1 SGHRS, CDR2 YFSETQ. The CDR3 DNA follows: TGCGCCAGCAGCTTGGTTGCAGGGGGAAAGGATGGCTACACCTTC. It encodes CASSLVAGGKDGYTF.

V usage is TRBV7-9 and J usage is TRBJ2-3, with 8 nucleotides matching TRBD2. The germline gives CDR1 SEHNR, CDR2 FQNEAQ (reference sequence). This CDR3 has 14 residues. The trim removed 5 bases at V and 1 base at J, leaving 2 bases unmatched. CDR3 DNA: TGTGCCAGCAGCCGTAGCGGGGGCACAGATACGCAGTATTTT. Translated, it gives CASSRSGGTDTQYF.

V and J are TRBV29-1 and TRBJ2-2; D is unclear. This CDR3 contains 13 residues. The ends were cut back, 4 bases at V and 0 bases at J, with 6 bases in the middle. Germline CDR1 is SQVTM and CDR2 is ANQGSEA. The CDR3 nucleotides are TGCAGCGTTGGGGCAACGAACACCGGGGAGCTGTTTTTT. This translates into CSVGATNTGELFF.

The J gene is TRBJ1-1, the V gene TRBV19, with D unclear. The germline V gene encodes CDR1 LNHDA and CDR2 SQIVND (reference sequence). Between the trimmed V and J ends, which lost 3 bases and 4 bases, there was a span of 15 bases. The CDR3 extends over 15 amino acids. This CDR3 is CASSMTSLSSTEAFF. The CDR3 bases are TGTGCCAGTAGTATGACTTCCCTAAGCAGCACTGAAGCTTTCTTT.

The chain recombines TRBV4-3 with TRBJ2-1; TRBD1 is a possible D gene (6 bases). The CDR3 length is 12 residues. Germline V gene lookup returns CDR1 LGHNA and CDR2 YSLEER. V gave up 8 bases and J gave up 4 bases, with 9 bases separating them. In DNA form, the CDR3 reads TGCGCCAGCGGGGGCGGTTACAATGAGCAGTTCTTC. Encoded protein: CASGGGYNEQFF.

J is TRBJ2-1 and V is TRBV28, with 10 bases fitting TRBD2. Germline CDR1 and CDR2: MDHEN and SYDVKM. The CDR3 spans 15 residues. J lost 4 bases, V lost 6 bases, and 6 bases had no gene match. CDR3: CASRRSGRGYNEQFF. The CDR3 bases are TGTGCCAGCAGACGAAGCGGGAGGGGTTACAATGAGCAGTTCTTC.

V usage is TRBV10-3 and J usage is TRBJ1-5; D is ambiguous. This CDR3 comprises 13 residues. Trimming pared 5 bases from V and 2 bases from J, leaving 7 bases between. CDR1 and CDR2 (germline): ENHRY, SYGVKD. In DNA, the CDR3 is TGTGCCATCAGTTTAAGCGGCAATCAGCCCCAGCATTTT. It translates to CAISLSGNQPQHF.

V is TRBV7-9 and J is TRBJ1-1, with a possible D match to TRBD1 (5 bases). V was trimmed by 1 base and J by 4 bases, leaving 19 bases between them. This CDR3 has 17 residues. From germline, CDR1 is SEHNR and CDR2 FQNEAQ (reference sequence). CDR3 amino acids: CASSLGVGLGGGTEAFF. CDR3 in DNA: TGTGCCAGCAGCTTAGGAGTGGGCTTGGGGGGGGGCACTGAAGCTTTCTTT.

The chain carries TRBV7-2 and TRBJ1-4; a weak D match, TRBD1 (6 bases). The CDR3 covers 14 residues. Trimming took off 5 bases at V and 5 bases at J, with 12 bases between the two ends. Germline CDR1 is SGHTA and CDR2 is FQGNSA. The CDR3 reads CASSLTGRNEKLFF. The CDR3 DNA reads as TGTGCCAGCAGCCTAACAGGGCGAAATGAAAAACTGTTTTTT.

This chain uses TRBV11-3 with TRBJ2-5; perhaps TRBD2 as D (6 bases). With 5 bases removed from V and 5 bases from J, the gap between germline ends came to 9 bases. The V gene's germline CDR1 is SGHNT and CDR2 YENEEA. The CDR3 runs to 12 residues. CDR3 in amino acids: CASSGSGETQYF. CDR3 DNA sequence: TGTGCCAGCAGCGGGAGCGGGGAGACCCAGTACTTC.

The chain uses TRBV18 and TRBJ2-3; the D gene is possibly TRBD1 (5 bases). V was clipped by 3 bases and J by 2 bases, with 12 bases between them. CDR1 is KGHSH and CDR2 is LQKENI in the germline V gene. The CDR3 length is 15 residues. CDR3 residues: CASSPKGPNTDTQYF. CDR3 nucleotides: TGTGCCAGCTCACCGAAGGGGCCGAACACAGATACGCAGTATTTT. Supplemented by reference TRBV18 and TRBJ2-3, the full variable domain reads NAGVMQNPRHLVRRRGQEARLRCSPMKGHSHVYWYRQLPEEGLKFMVYLQKENIIDESGMPKERFSAEFPKEGPSILRIQQVVRGDSAAYFCASSPKGPNTDTQYFGPGTRLTVL.

This clone was counted once. This chain connects TRBV9 to TRBJ1-5, with 7 bases matching TRBD1. In germline, CDR1 is SGDLS, CDR2 YYNGEE. The CDR3 runs 14 residues. V lost 4 bases and J lost 2; bases outside the gene matches: 3. The DNA for the CDR3 is TGTGCCAGCAGCTATACAGGGGGCAATCAGCCCCAGCATTTT. Protein product: CASSYTGGNQPQHF.

The chain employs TRBV5-1 and TRBJ2-1; TRBD2 matches 15 bases. Per the germline V gene, CDR1 is SGHRS and CDR2 is YFSETQ. The CDR3 runs 16 residues. V lost 3 bases to trimming and J lost 12 bases; unmatched junction nucleotides: 10. As DNA, the CDR3 is TGCGCCAGCAGCTCAACCGGGACTAGCGGGAGGAGGGCGCAGTTCTTC. This sequence encodes CASSSTGTSGRRAQFF.

The CDR3 bases are TGTGCCAGCAGCCAAGGGGAGGTGACCTCGGAAAAGCAGTTCTTC. Its translation: CASSQGEVTSEKQFF. This chain links TRBV4-2 with TRBJ2-1, with a possible D match to TRBD2 (6 bases). Germline V gene sequence: CDR1 LGHNA, CDR2 YNFKEQ. The CDR3 has 15 amino acids. V was clipped by 1 base and J by 11 bases, with 18 bases between them.

The table lists this clone with a few counts. The chain recombines TRBV5-6 with TRBJ1-1, with D possibly being TRBD1 (6 bases). The CDR3 extends over 16 amino acids. The V gene lost 7 bases and the J gene lost 1 base, with 20 bases spanning the gap. Germline loops: CDR1 SGHDT, CDR2 YYEEEE. This chain's CDR3 is CASAGTRNRGNTEAFF. The CDR3 DNA sequence: TGTGCCAGCGCCGGGACACGGAATCGGGGGAACACTGAAGCTTTCTTT.